This entry describes one T cell receptor beta chain. Antigen specificity is unknown. Trimming stripped 5 bases from V and 1 base from J, with 9 bases between. Germline CDR1 and CDR2: SEHNR and FQNEAQ (reference sequence). There are 14 residues in the CDR3. This entry comes from a study of cytomegalovirus exposure and HLA in healthy donors. Study-wide findings and caveats: Immune exposure information comprised only CMV serostatus. The CMV antigen specificity of a few CMV-associated chains was confirmed through in vitro analysis. The study designated fewer than 200 TCR beta chains cytomegalovirus-associated. Prior analysis indicated that the majority of TCR beta V segments exhibited productivity approximately 87% or approximately 30% of the time.

PCR used 60 Vbeta primers and 13 Jbeta primers. Sequencing used immunoSEQ multiplex PCR; TCRdb keeps in-frame clones, though not all of them. Of 150,000 to 200,000 clones in the sample, 70% to 90% were seen once. This receptor was taken from a woman aged 18-29 years in good health and CMV-seropositive. The chain recombines TRBV7-9 with TRBJ2-1, with D unclear. Sequences were obtained from PBMCs. The CDR3 loop is CASSQPGSYNEQFF. The DNA of the CDR3 is TGTGCCAGCAGCCAACCAGGTTCCTACAATGAGCAGTTCTTC.